The sequence of this TCR beta chain was determined in a study of T cells in Graves' hyperthyroidism and ophthalmopathy (dated by TCRdb to between 2018 and 2021). Background for the entire study: TCR V-J signatures able to tell the groups apart were searched for in a discovery cohort of 100 patients, of whom over 40 had Graves' ophthalmopathy and roughly 57 had stable Graves' hyperthyroidism. In about six Graves' hyperthyroidism patients, the study also compared T-cell repertoires from thyroid tissue with T-cell repertoires from blood. According to the paper, TCR Vbeta CDR3 sequencing was carried out on about 140 peripheral blood samples, which came from under 50 ophthalmopathy, 70 to 80 hyperthyroidism and approximately 17 progressor patients. The 75 to 100 discovery patients were divided at random into training and test sets in a 7:3 ratio. After blood sampling, hyperthyroidism patients were treated with methimazole at a starting dose of 30 mg daily, and ophthalmopathy patients were treated with high-dose intravenous methylprednisolone. An independent validation cohort of around 19 hyperthyroidism patients and 17 patients who later progressed to ophthalmopathy tested prospective prediction of ophthalmopathy.

Summary of the overall study and its limitations: No statistical method was used to set the sample size in advance, and investigators knew the group allocation. In validation, progression to ophthalmopathy was predicted by the model with nearly 71% sensitivity and 72.22% specificity, a median of approximately 6.5 months before onset. Blood samples also contained most of the expanded thyroid clonotypes (frequency above 0.001), which suggests that blood repertoires may reflect thyroid immune responses. A model built on a 13 V-J signature distinguished ophthalmopathy from stable hyperthyroidism, reaching about 89% sensitivity and 81.08% specificity in cross-validation and 80%/75% in testing.

Stable Graves' hyperthyroidism was defined as the absence of progression to ophthalmopathy over 18 months of follow-up. Hyperthyroidism patients were newly diagnosed, with disease duration under 2 months, and aged 18 to 65 years. Any patient with an uncontrolled infection, another autoimmune disease, pregnancy or lactation was excluded. Diagnoses relied on clinical symptoms, serum thyroxine and TRAb, thyroid ultrasound and orbital computed tomography. Total RNA was extracted using Trizol reagent, and RNA quality was assessed on an Agilent 2100 Bioanalyzer. At the junction V is shortened by 8 bases and J by 8 bases, with 18 bases in between. The CDR3 measures 13 amino acids from cysteine to phenylalanine. The DNA shown is the 39-base CDR3, in frame from base 1. From a lookup of the germline V gene, CDR1 and CDR2 are SGHTA and FQGTGA. The TCR beta CDR3 regions were amplified from RNA transcripts. For the first round of RT-PCR on the TCR CDR3, the HTBI primer set was used together with the Qiagen OneStep RT-PCR kit. The libraries were constructed in a second round of multiplex PCR and then size-selected and purified. The libraries were sequenced on an Illumina HiSeq2000 using paired-end 100 bp reads. From the authors' description of their analysis: SOAPnuke was used to process the raw data, throwing out any read that contained adapters or uncalled bases, had a mean Phred below 15, or lacked an exact constant-primer or identifier match. COPE v1.2.5 was used to merge the high-quality paired reads, and each unique nucleotide sequence was defined as a clonotype. MiTCR v1.1 was used to align clonotypes to the IMGT TRBV, TRBD and TRBJ reference segments. Only V-J combinations with frequency above 0.0001, covering 99% to 99.2% of repertoires, were analysed. A TCS score was defined as the ratio between F50 (clonal expansion) and ExV (chaos), using BLOSUM62-based TCRdist between CDR3 peptides within each V-J. Welch's t-statistics and random forest reduced 500 to 650 V-J features to roughly 13, which were used in a naive Bayes classifier (R e1071). The Morisita-Horn index was used to measure how similar the thyroid and blood repertoires were. The raw public reads went through TCRdb reprocessing: fastp at Q25, MiXCR clone calling, in-frame beta chains kept. Each CDR3 protein appears once, grouped with its most common genes and DNA. The authors' filters were not applied to this entry. Present in this sample are approximately 500,000 distinct CDR3 sequences, around 45% of which were seen just once. The ten largest clones take up roughly 7.7% of the sample.

As to this clonotype: The antigen it recognizes is unknown. It has no much larger one-base neighbor in the sample; base qualities were not kept.

The chain is made from TRBV7-3 and TRBJ2-5; the D gene remains uncertain. The receptor was isolated from a young woman with Graves' hyperthyroidism. Sequencing was carried out using peripheral blood or thyroid tissue (not recorded which). The nucleotides are TGTGCCAGCTCACCAGACGATTTTAAAACCCAGTACTTC. Translated, it gives CASSPDDFKTQYF.